The sequence of this TCR beta chain was determined in a study of shared clonotypes between healthy human individuals. Whole-study findings and limits: Genetic and exposure-history diversity was limited by the few donors.

This table comes from immunoSEQ multiplex PCR, and its TCRdb copy is limited to in-frame clones, with some not included. Altogether some 2,000,000 clones are present, around 95% being singletons, with the ten largest covering around 0.13%. A word on this clone: Antigen unknown.

This receptor was taken from a man aged 18 to 30 in good health. Input material: naive CD4+ T cells sorted from blood. Specified subset: CD45RA+ positively selected.

CDR3 protein: CASSADRGQSYEQYF. CDR3 bases: TGCGCCAGCAGCGCGGACAGGGGGCAATCCTACGAGCAGTACTTC. The chain carries TRBV5-1 and TRBJ2-7; 11 nucleotides match TRBD1. This CDR3 is built from 15 residues. CDR1 is SGHRS and CDR2 is YFSETQ in the germline V gene. Unmatched junction bases numbered 4, after V lost 4 bases and J lost 1 base.